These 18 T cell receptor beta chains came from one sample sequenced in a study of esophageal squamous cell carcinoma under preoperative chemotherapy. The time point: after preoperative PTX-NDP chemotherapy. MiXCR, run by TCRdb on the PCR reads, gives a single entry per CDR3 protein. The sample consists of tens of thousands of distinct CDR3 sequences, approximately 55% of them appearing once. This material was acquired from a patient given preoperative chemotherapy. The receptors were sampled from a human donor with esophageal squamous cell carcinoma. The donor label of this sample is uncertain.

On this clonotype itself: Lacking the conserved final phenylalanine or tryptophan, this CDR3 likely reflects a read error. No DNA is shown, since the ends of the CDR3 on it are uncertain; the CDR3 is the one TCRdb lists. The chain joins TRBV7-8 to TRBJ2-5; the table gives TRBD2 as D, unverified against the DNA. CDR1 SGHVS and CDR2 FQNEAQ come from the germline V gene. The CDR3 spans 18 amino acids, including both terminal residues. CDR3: CASSSPGLAGGCQESQHL.

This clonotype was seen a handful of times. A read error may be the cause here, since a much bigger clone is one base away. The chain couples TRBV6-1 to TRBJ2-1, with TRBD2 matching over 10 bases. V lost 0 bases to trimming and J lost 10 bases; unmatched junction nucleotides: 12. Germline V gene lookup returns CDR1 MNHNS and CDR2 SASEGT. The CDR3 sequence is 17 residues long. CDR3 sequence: CASSEARASGGNYEQFF. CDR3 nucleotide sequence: TGTGCCAGCAGTGAAGCTAGGGCTAGCGGGGGCAACTACGAGCAGTTCTTC.

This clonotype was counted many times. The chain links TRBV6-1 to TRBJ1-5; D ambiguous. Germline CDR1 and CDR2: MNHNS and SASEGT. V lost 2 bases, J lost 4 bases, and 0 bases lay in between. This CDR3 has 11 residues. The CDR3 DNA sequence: TGTGCCAGCAGTGAAAATCAGCCCCAGCATTTT. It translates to CASSENQPQHF.

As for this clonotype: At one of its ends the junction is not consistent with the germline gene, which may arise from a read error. The CDR3 sequence is CGSSKARGAKDTQYF. The CDR3 coding sequence is TGTGGCAGCAGCAAAGCACGGGGCGCCAAAGACACGCAGTACTTT. This chain uses TRBV7-2 with TRBJ2-3; D may match TRBD1 or TRBD2 (5 bases each). The germline V gene has CDR1 SGHTA and CDR2 FQGNSA. This CDR3 contains 15 residues.

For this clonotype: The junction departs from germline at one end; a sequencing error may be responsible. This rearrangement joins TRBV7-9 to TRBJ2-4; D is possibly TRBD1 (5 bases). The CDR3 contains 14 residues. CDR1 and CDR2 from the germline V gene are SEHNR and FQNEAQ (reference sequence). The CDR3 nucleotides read TGTGCCGGCAGCTGTTCCCGAGGACAAGACATTCAGTACTTC. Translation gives CAGSCSRGQDIQYF.

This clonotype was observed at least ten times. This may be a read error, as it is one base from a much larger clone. CDR3 sequence: CASNSREETQFF. CDR3 bases: TGTGCCAGCAATTCCCGGGAAGAGACCCAGTTCTTC. This chain uses TRBV7-2 with TRBJ2-1; D is possibly TRBD2 (5 bases). Between the trimmed V and J ends, which lost 7 bases and 13 bases, there was a span of 17 bases. CDR1 is SGHTA and CDR2 is FQGNSA in the germline V gene. This CDR3 contains 12 residues.

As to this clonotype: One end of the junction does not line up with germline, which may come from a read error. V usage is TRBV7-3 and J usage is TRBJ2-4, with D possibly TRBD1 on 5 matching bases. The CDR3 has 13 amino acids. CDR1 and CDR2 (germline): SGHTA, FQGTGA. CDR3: CARGLSGKNIQYF. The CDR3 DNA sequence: TGTGCCAGGGGGCTGAGTGGCAAAAATATTCAGTACTTC. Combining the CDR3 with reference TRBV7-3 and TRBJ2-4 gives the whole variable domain GAGVSQTPSNKVTEKGKYVELRCDPISGHTALYWYRQSLGQGPEFLIYFQGTGAADDSGLPNDRFFAVRPEGSVSTLKIQRTERGDSAVYLCARGLSGKNIQYFGAGTRLSVL.

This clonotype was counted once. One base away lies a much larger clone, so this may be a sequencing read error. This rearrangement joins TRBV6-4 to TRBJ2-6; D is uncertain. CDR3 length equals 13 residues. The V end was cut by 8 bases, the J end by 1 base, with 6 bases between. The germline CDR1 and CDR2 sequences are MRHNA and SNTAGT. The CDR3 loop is CASGESGANVLTF. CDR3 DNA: TGTGCCAGCGGGGAATCTGGGGCCAACGTCCTGACTTTC.

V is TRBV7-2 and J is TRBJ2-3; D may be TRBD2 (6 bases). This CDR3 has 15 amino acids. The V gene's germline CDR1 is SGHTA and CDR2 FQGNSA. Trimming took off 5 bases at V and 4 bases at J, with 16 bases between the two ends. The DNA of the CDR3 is TGTGCCAGCAGCCCCCTGACGGGAGCGGCAGATACGCAGTATTTT. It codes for CASSPLTGAADTQYF.

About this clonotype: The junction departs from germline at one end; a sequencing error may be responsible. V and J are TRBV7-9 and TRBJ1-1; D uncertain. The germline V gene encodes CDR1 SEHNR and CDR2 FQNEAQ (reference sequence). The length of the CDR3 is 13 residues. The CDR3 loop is CASSFSPDPGYSF. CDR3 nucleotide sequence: TGTGCCAGCAGCTTTTCCCCTGACCCTGGATACTCCTTT.

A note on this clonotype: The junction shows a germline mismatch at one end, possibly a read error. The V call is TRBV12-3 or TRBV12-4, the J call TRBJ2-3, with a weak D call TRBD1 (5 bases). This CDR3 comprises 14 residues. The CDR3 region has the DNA TGTGCGGGCAGTGGTCGCCAGGACACAGATACGCAGTATTTC. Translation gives CAGSGRQDTDTQYF.

CDR3 sequence reads: CASSLDRYNEQFF. Here the CDR3 DNA reads TGTGCCAGCAGCTTAGATCGGTACAATGAGCAGTTCTTC. The chain combines TRBV11-3 with TRBJ2-1; D gene unclear. The germline gives CDR1 SGHNT, CDR2 YENEEA. The CDR3 is 13 residues long. Trimming removed 0 bases from V and 4 bases from J, with 4 bases in between.

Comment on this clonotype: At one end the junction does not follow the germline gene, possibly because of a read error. The CDR3: CARGHGGRSQETQYF. The CDR3 DNA sequence: TGTGCCAGGGGGCATGGGGGCCGAAGCCAAGAGACCCAGTACTTT. The genes are TRBV12-3 or TRBV12-4 and TRBJ2-3; perhaps TRBD1 as D (6 bases). The CDR3 extends over 15 amino acids.

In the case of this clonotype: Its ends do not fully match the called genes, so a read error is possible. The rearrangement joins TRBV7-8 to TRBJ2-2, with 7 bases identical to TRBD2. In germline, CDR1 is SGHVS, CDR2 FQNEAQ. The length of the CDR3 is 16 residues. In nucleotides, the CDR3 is TGTGCCATCAGCGGCCTCCGGGGGGTAAGCACCGATACGCTGTTTTTT. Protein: CAISGLRGVSTDTLFF.

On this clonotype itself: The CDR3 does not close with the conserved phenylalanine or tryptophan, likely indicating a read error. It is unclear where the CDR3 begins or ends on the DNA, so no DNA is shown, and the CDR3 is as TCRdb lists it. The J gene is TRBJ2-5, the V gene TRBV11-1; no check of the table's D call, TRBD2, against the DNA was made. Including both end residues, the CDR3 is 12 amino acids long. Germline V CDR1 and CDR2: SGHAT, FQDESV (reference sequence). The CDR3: CASSLGGRSQYS.

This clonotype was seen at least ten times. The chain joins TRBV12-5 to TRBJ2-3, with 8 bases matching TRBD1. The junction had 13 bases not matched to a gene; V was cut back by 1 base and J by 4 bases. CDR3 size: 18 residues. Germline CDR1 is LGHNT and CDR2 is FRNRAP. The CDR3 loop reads CASGLGQGGSRGPDTQYF. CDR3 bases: TGTGCTAGTGGTTTGGGGCAGGGTGGTAGCAGGGGGCCAGATACGCAGTATTTT.

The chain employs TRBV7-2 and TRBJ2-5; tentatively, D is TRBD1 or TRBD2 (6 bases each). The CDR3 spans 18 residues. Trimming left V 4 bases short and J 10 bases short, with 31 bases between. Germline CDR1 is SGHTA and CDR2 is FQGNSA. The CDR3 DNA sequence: TGTGCCAGCAGCTGTGAGGTCCCCGGGGGCATTGACAAAAACATCCAGTACTTC. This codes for CASSCEVPGGIDKNIQYF.

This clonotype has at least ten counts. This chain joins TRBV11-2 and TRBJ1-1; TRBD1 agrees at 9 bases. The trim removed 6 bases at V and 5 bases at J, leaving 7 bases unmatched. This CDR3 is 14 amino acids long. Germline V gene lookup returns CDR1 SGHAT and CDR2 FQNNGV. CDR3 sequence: CASRGGTGYTEAFF. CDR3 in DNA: TGTGCCAGCAGGGGGGGGACAGGGTATACTGAAGCTTTCTTT.